One and the same sample provided the 32 T cell receptor beta chains below, sequenced in a study of T cell repertoires in cytomegalovirus infection. TCRdb re-called the reads through MiXCR, storing one row per CDR3 protein. The table has hundreds of thousands of distinct CDR3 sequences, 20% to 30% seen once; the top ten hold approximately 8.2%. Sequencing was carried out using CD8+ T cells from PBMCs. These TCRs come from a human donor in good health (CMV status not recorded). Some clones in this sample may be carry-over from other donors' samples.

For this clonotype: A junction boundary mismatches the germline segment, possibly from a read error. The chain links TRBV6-6 to TRBJ1-1; a possible D gene is TRBD1 (5 bases). The CDR3 is 18 residues long. The germline V gene has CDR1 MNHNY and CDR2 SVGAGI (reference sequence). CDR3: CASSYGWLTAVMNIEAFF. The CDR3 nucleotides are TGTGCCAGCAGTTACGGTTGGTTGACAGCTGTCATGAACATTGAAGCTTTCTTT.

A few counts support this clonotype. The chain employs TRBV6-2 or TRBV6-3 and TRBJ1-2; D is perhaps TRBD1 (6 bases). The germline CDR1 and CDR2 sequences are MNHEY and SVGEGT. The V gene lost 0 bases and the J gene lost 5 bases, with 7 bases spanning the gap. This CDR3 has 13 residues. In DNA, the CDR3 is TGTGCCAGCAGTTACTCGGACAGTTATGGCTACACCTTC. Residues: CASSYSDSYGYTF.

This clonotype has more than one count but fewer than ten. The chain links TRBV10-3 to TRBJ2-3; 12 bases map to TRBD2. Germline V gene lookup returns CDR1 ENHRY and CDR2 SYGVKD. V shed 6 bases and J 2 bases; nucleotides not matched to a gene: 6. This CDR3 is 16 amino acids long. Here the CDR3 DNA reads TGTGCCATCAGACAGAGACTAGCGGGGGTCACAGATACGCAGTATTTT. This sequence encodes CAIRQRLAGVTDTQYF.

This clonotype has a handful of counts. The chain combines TRBV28 with TRBJ2-5; 8 nucleotides agree with TRBD2. The V and J ends lost 2 bases and 2 bases, in that order; junction bases with no gene match: 13. The CDR3 spans 18 residues. CDR1 and CDR2 (germline): MDHEN, SYDVKM. The CDR3 loop is CASSLRAGTSLRQETQYF. CDR3 nucleotides: TGTGCCAGCAGTTTAAGAGCCGGGACTAGTCTACGTCAAGAGACCCAGTACTTC.

This clonotype was seen ten or more times. The J gene is TRBJ2-3, the V gene TRBV28; D ambiguous. The CDR3 length is 16 residues. V was clipped by 3 bases and J by 2 bases, with 15 bases between them. Germline assignment: CDR1 MDHEN and CDR2 SYDVKM. As DNA, the CDR3 is TGTGCCAGCAGTTTCGACGTGCCAGTCCCCACAGATACGCAGTATTTT. Its translation: CASSFDVPVPTDTQYF. The full variable domain, its missing parts supplied by reference TRBV28 and TRBJ2-3, is DVKVTQSSRYLVKRTGEKVFLECVQDMDHENMFWYRQDPGLGLRLIYFSYDVKMKEKGDIPEGYSVSREKKERFSLILESASTNQTSMYLCASSFDVPVPTDTQYFGPGTRLTVL.

Remarks on this clonotype: A much larger clone is a single base away; this may be a read error. The rearrangement links TRBV7-6 to TRBJ2-2; D ambiguous. Germline V lookup: CDR1 SGHVS, CDR2 FNYEAQ. Trimming shortened V by 1 base and J by 6 bases, and 18 bases separated the two germline ends. This CDR3 contains 17 residues. CDR3: CASSLVSRKGKAGELFF. DNA of the CDR3: TGTGCCAGCAGCTTAGTCTCTCGGAAAGGAAAAGCCGGGGAGCTGTTTTTT.

This clonotype was seen a few times. The CDR3 is CASSLGPGPYNSPLHF. The CDR3 DNA follows: TGTGCCAGCAGTCTAGGACCCGGCCCATATAATTCACCCCTCCACTTT. V is TRBV27 and J is TRBJ1-6; no definite D call. The CDR3 has 16 residues. V was clipped by 5 bases and J by 4 bases, with 15 bases between them. Germline V CDR1 and CDR2: MNHEY, SMNVEV (reference sequence).

This clonotype showed up many times. J is TRBJ1-1 and V is TRBV6-5; D remains unclear. V was clipped by 0 bases and J by 3 bases, with 8 bases between them. The CDR3 is 14 amino acids. The germline V gene has CDR1 MNHEY and CDR2 SVGAGI. The CDR3 here is CASSYSSLDTEAFF. The CDR3 coding sequence is TGTGCCAGCAGTTACTCGAGTCTGGACACTGAAGCTTTCTTT.

This clonotype was counted many times. The chain joins TRBV27 to TRBJ2-7; TRBD2 is a possible D gene (6 bases). CDR3 length: 13 amino acids. Trimming took 5 bases from V and 0 from J, leaving 8 bases between them. Germline lookup yields CDR1 MNHEY and CDR2 SMNVEV (reference sequence). Here the CDR3 DNA reads TGTGCCAGCAGTCCCGGGAGCTCCTACGAGCAGTACGTC. It is translated as CASSPGSSYEQYV.

Ten or more counts support this clonotype. The J gene is TRBJ2-5, the V gene TRBV7-2; 7 bases match TRBD1. V dropped 1 base and J dropped 5; count of bases not matched to a gene: 10. CDR1 and CDR2 from the germline V gene are SGHTA and FQGNSA. This CDR3 spans 16 amino acids. CDR3 in DNA: TGTGCCAGCAGCTTAGGGTATAGAACAGGGGAGGAGACCCAGTACTTC. As protein: CASSLGYRTGEETQYF.

This clonotype was counted once. A much larger clonotype is one base distant, so this may be a read error. The V gene is TRBV7-6, the J gene TRBJ2-3, with TRBD2 as a possible D gene (6 bases). CDR1 and CDR2 from the germline V gene are SGHVS and FNYEAQ. This CDR3 has 17 residues. V was trimmed by 5 bases and J by 2 bases, leaving 20 bases between them. The CDR3 spells CASSKGPVGGNTDTQYF. In nucleotides, the CDR3 is TGTGCCAGCAGCAAGGGGCCGGTGGGGGGAAACACAGATACGCAGTATTTT. The full variable domain, its missing parts supplied by reference TRBV7-6 and TRBJ2-3, is GAGVSQSPRYKVTKRGQDVALRCDPISGHVSLYWYRQALGQGPEFLTYFNYEAQQDKSGLPNDRFSAERPEGSISTLTIQRTEQRDSAMYRCASSKGPVGGNTDTQYFGPGTRLTVL.

The gene calls are TRBV15 and TRBJ2-2; 10 positions match TRBD1. CDR1 is LNHNV, CDR2 YYDKDF, per germline (reference sequence). This CDR3 region has 13 residues. Trimming took 8 bases from V and 5 from J; bases not matched to a gene: 2. The CDR3 sequence: CATGTGETGELFF. The CDR3 nucleotides are TGTGCCACCGGGACAGGGGAGACCGGGGAGCTGTTTTTT.

The V gene is TRBV6-5, the J gene TRBJ1-2; the D is unclear. The CDR3 is 14 residues long. V was clipped by 5 bases and J by 3 bases, with 13 bases between them. The germline V gene has CDR1 MNHEY and CDR2 SVGAGI. The CDR3 bases are TGTGCCAGCAGTCCCCTCCCAGGAGACTATGGCTACACCTTC. Protein: CASSPLPGDYGYTF.

This clonotype showed up just a few times. The CDR3 bases are TGTGCCAGCAGGCCGGGACCCACCCTCAATGAGCAGTTCTTC. Translation: CASRPGPTLNEQFF. V and J are TRBV6-5 and TRBJ2-1; the D call may be TRBD1 or TRBD2 (5 bases each). The CDR3 length is 14 residues. Trimming cost V 6 bases and J 6 bases, with 15 bases left between them. Germline-derived CDR1 and CDR2 are MNHEY and SVGAGI.

The rearrangement uses TRBV20-1 and TRBJ1-6; D is ambiguous. Trimming pared 3 bases from V and 9 bases from J, leaving 21 bases between. The CDR3 extends over 16 amino acids. Germline-derived CDR1 and CDR2 are DFQATT and SNEGSKA (reference sequence). In nucleotides, the CDR3 is TGCAGTGCTAGGACCTTGACGGAGACCCGGGGTTCACCCCTCCACTTT. This sequence encodes CSARTLTETRGSPLHF.

The sample holds many counts of this clonotype. The rearrangement links TRBV7-2 to TRBJ2-5, with 7 bases fitting TRBD2. The germline gives CDR1 SGHTA, CDR2 FQGNSA. CDR3 length equals 20 residues. The junction had 22 bases not matched to a gene; V was cut back by 1 base and J by 5 bases. The CDR3 region is CASSLDGAADHTWGGETQYF. Written as DNA, the CDR3 is TGTGCCAGCAGCTTAGATGGGGCAGCGGACCACACTTGGGGAGGGGAGACCCAGTACTTC.

With regard to this clonotype: Given a much more abundant clone one base away, this may be a read error. This chain uses TRBV7-4 with TRBJ2-7, with 8 bases identical to TRBD1. The CDR3 sequence is 15 residues long. CDR1 is SGHVT and CDR2 is SQSDAQ in the germline V gene. The CDR3 reads CVSSPDRGIGYEQYF. For the CDR3, the DNA is TGTGTCAGCAGCCCCGACAGGGGTATAGGCTACGAGCAGTACTTC.

The chain employs TRBV7-9 and TRBJ2-1; 7 nucleotides line up with TRBD2. Looked up from germline, CDR1 is SEHNR and CDR2 is FQNEAQ (reference sequence). The CDR3 consists of 15 residues. V shed 0 bases and J 10 bases; nucleotides not matched to a gene: 9. The CDR3, as DNA: TGTGCCAGCAGCTTAGCGGAGCGGGGATCGGGGGAGCAGTTCTTC. Its protein product is CASSLAERGSGEQFF.

About this clonotype: One base away lies a much larger clone, so this may be a sequencing read error. This chain joins TRBV7-8 and TRBJ2-3; D is possibly TRBD1 (5 bases). Germline V lookup: CDR1 SGHVS, CDR2 FQNEAQ. V was trimmed by 7 bases and J by 4 bases, leaving 15 bases between them. CDR3 size: 14 residues. This CDR3 is CASIWGSLADTQYF. Here the CDR3 DNA reads TGTGCCAGCATTTGGGGCTCGTTGGCAGATACGCAGTATTTT.

Comments on this clonotype: One junction end disagrees with the germline gene, perhaps due to a read error. DNA of the CDR3: TGTGCCAGCAGTGATGACTATAGCAATCAGTCCCAGCATTTT. Its translation: CASSDDYSNQSQHF. The V and J genes are TRBV6-6 and TRBJ1-5; no firm D call. Germline-derived CDR1 and CDR2 are MNHNY and SVGAGI (reference sequence). This CDR3 has 14 amino acids.

The J gene is TRBJ2-7, the V gene TRBV9; TRBD1 matches 12 bases. Germline V gene sequence: CDR1 SGDLS, CDR2 YYNGEE. The CDR3 spans 15 residues. Germline trimming cut 3 bases from V and 4 bases from J; bases unmatched to any gene: 5. As DNA, the CDR3 is TGTGCCAGCAGCGCGGGACAGGGGGCCGGTTACGAGCAGTACTTC. Translation gives CASSAGQGAGYEQYF. Complete variable domain (other parts from reference TRBV9 and TRBJ2-7): DSGVTQTPKHLITATGQRVTLRCSPRSGDLSVYWYQQSLDQGLQFLIQYYNGEERAKGNILERFSAQQFPDLHSELNLSSLELGDSALYFCASSAGQGAGYEQYFGPGTRLTVT.

This clonotype was counted a few times. The chain joins TRBV12-5 to TRBJ1-2; 7 bases fit TRBD1. V dropped 4 bases and J dropped 7; count of bases not matched to a gene: 6. The CDR3 contains 13 residues. Germline CDR1 and CDR2: LGHNT and FRNRAP. Written as DNA, the CDR3 is TGTGCTAGTGGTTCGCCCCGGACAGGTGGCTACACCTTC. Protein sequence: CASGSPRTGGYTF.

This chain joins TRBV6-5 and TRBJ1-2; maybe TRBD1 (5 bases). Trimming left V 0 bases short and J 0 bases short, with 8 bases between. Germline V gives CDR1 MNHEY, CDR2 SVGAGI. This CDR3 has 15 amino acids. CDR3 residues: CASSYSSRANYGYTF. The CDR3 DNA sequence: TGTGCCAGCAGTTACTCGAGCAGGGCTAACTATGGCTACACCTTC.

This clonotype was counted at least ten times. The genes are TRBV7-3 and TRBJ2-1; TRBD2 matches at 9 bases. Germline V gene sequence: CDR1 SGHTA, CDR2 FQGTGA. The CDR3 covers 16 residues. Trimming at V came to 3 bases and at J to 5 bases, leaving 8 bases not matched to a gene. CDR3 sequence reads: CASSLASGGFNNEQFF. DNA for the CDR3: TGTGCCAGCAGCTTGGCCAGCGGGGGGTTTAACAATGAGCAGTTCTTC.

This clonotype was counted between two and nine times. The chain employs TRBV6-4 and TRBJ2-1; D unresolved. The CDR3 length is 13 residues. V gave up 2 bases and J gave up 4 bases, with 6 bases separating them. CDR1 is MRHNA, CDR2 SNTAGT, per germline. This chain's CDR3 is CASSDARYNEQFF. CDR3 DNA sequence: TGTGCCAGCAGTGACGCGAGATACAATGAGCAGTTCTTC.

The V and J genes are TRBV7-9 and TRBJ2-7; D is ambiguous. Germline V gene lookup returns CDR1 SEHNR and CDR2 FQNEAQ (reference sequence). V lost 3 bases to trimming and J lost 5 bases, with 8 bases between them. The CDR3 contains 12 residues. This CDR3 is CASSFLRDEQYV. In nucleotides, the CDR3 is TGTGCCAGCAGCTTCCTCCGGGACGAGCAGTACGTC.

The V call is TRBV6-6, the J call TRBJ2-3; 9 nucleotides line up with TRBD2. The ends lost 4 bases at V and 7 bases at J; junction bases unmatched: 12. The CDR3 consists of 16 residues. The germline CDR1 and CDR2 sequences are MNHNY and SVGAGI (reference sequence). The CDR3 loop is CASSWSGSGGVNTQYF. CDR3 coding DNA: TGTGCCAGCAGTTGGTCGGGTAGCGGGGGAGTGAATACGCAGTATTTT.

The CDR3 here is CASSIAPGNEQFF. Here the CDR3 DNA reads TGTGCCAGTAGTATAGCACCCGGGAATGAGCAGTTCTTC. The chain is built from TRBV19 and TRBJ2-1, with no clear D. CDR3 length equals 13 residues. The germline V and J ends were trimmed by 1 base and 7 bases, with 8 bases remaining between them. Germline V CDR1 and CDR2: LNHDA, SQIVND (reference sequence).

This clonotype was counted a few times. The chain is built from TRBV2 and TRBJ1-2; D unresolved. The CDR3 length is 13 residues. Germline lookup yields CDR1 SNHLY and CDR2 FYNNEI. The V and J ends lost 10 bases and 4 bases respectively, with 16 bases between them. CDR3 region: CATYGQKLYGYTF. The DNA for the CDR3 is TGTGCCACCTACGGTCAGAAACTCTATGGCTACACCTTC. Combining the CDR3 with reference TRBV2 and TRBJ1-2 gives the whole variable domain EPEVTQTPSHQVTQMGQEVILRCVPISNHLYFYWYRQILGQKVEFLVSFYNNEISEKSEIFDDQFSVERPDGSNFTLKIRSTKLEDSAMYFCATYGQKLYGYTFGSGTRLTVV.

This chain joins TRBV29-1 and TRBJ2-1; D is ambiguous. CDR3 length equals 12 residues. The germline V gene encodes CDR1 SQVTM and CDR2 ANQGSEA. V was cut by 3 bases and J by 3 bases, with 6 bases left in between. The CDR3 sequence: CSVEFRYNEQFF. DNA for the CDR3: TGCAGCGTTGAGTTTCGCTACAATGAGCAGTTCTTC.

The J gene is TRBJ2-3, the V gene TRBV27, with a weak D call TRBD2 (5 bases). Germline loops: CDR1 MNHEY, CDR2 SMNVEV (reference sequence). The CDR3 sequence is 14 residues long. V lost 5 bases and J 0 bases, leaving 9 bases between the germline ends. The CDR3 DNA follows: TGTGCCAGCAGTCCCCGGACTAGCACAGATACGCAGTATTTT. Translation: CASSPRTSTDTQYF.

The V call is TRBV28, the J call TRBJ2-2; TRBD2 is a possible D gene (5 bases). The CDR3 consists of 16 residues. Trimming removed 2 bases at V and 8 bases at J, with 18 bases between. The germline V gene encodes CDR1 MDHEN and CDR2 SYDVKM. CDR3 sequence reads: CASSLIGPGELGELFF. For the CDR3, the DNA is TGTGCCAGCAGTTTAATCGGACCCGGGGAGCTGGGGGAGCTGTTTTTT.